This T cell receptor (beta chain) comes out of a study of regulatory T cells in long-lasting Graves disease. Study context: The antithyroid drugs taken by newly diagnosed Graves' patients had been used for under 3 months. Study-level results: Favored gene segments in persistent disease were TRBV28, TRBJ1-2 and TRBJ2-5.

Time point here: newly diagnosed GD, antithyroid drugs for less than 3 months. PBMC RNA was the source of the TCR library. A single count supports this clonotype. Its antigen remains unidentified. At one boundary the junction diverges from the germline segment, which might be a read error. The CDR3 sequence is 13 residues long. CDR1 and CDR2 (germline): SEHNR, FQNEAQ (reference sequence). In building TCR beta libraries, iRepertoire HTBI primers were used together with Arm-PCR of CDR3 regions. TCRdb analysed the multiplex PCR reads with MiXCR anew, one entry per CDR3 protein. The sample holds roughly 350,000 distinct CDR3 sequences; 16% are singletons and the top ten take less than 35%. The sample also formed part of further work on T cells in Graves' hyperthyroidism and ophthalmopathy. This second report adds: Clonotypes that were expanded in thyroid above 0.001 mostly appeared in blood too. A 13 V-J signature model discriminated ophthalmopathy versus stable hyperthyroidism.

The sequence derives from a man in his forties or fifties with Graves disease. V and J are TRBV7-9 and TRBJ1-1; D remains ambiguous. Material: peripheral blood mononuclear cells (PBMCs), obtained at new diagnosis, from a patient treated with antithyroid drugs. The chain's CDR3 is CARSLVGEGEAFF. The DNA for the CDR3 is TGTGCCAGAAGCTTAGTTGGGGAGGGAGAAGCTTTCTTT.